Described below is a single TCR beta chain sequence and its context. The sample is drawn from a study of shared clonotypes between healthy human individuals. The overall study: A few men and a couple of women, aged 18 to 49, were donors. CD4 naive and memory got three plates each, CD8 naive two, CD8 memory one.

J lost 0 bases, V lost 5 bases, and 4 bases had no gene match. The CDR3 spans 16 residues. The germline gives CDR1 SGHNT, CDR2 YENEEA. At deep level, the assay was performed. Using approximately 190 ng DNA, some 30,000 T cell genomes, the sorted-subset replicate PCRs were run. Profiling relied on immunoSEQ multiplex PCR, and the TCRdb table lists in-frame clones only, not all of them. The data contain approximately 1,500,000 clones, approximately 97% of them singletons. The chain has TRBV11-3 and TRBJ2-6; 7 bases align to TRBD2. This clonotype was obtained from a man aged 25 to 40 in good health. The sample taken for sequencing was naive CD4+ T cells sorted from blood. Described subset: CD45RA+ positively selected. CDR3 DNA: TGTGCCAGCAGCCTCAGCGGGGTCTCTGGGGCCAACGTCCTGACTTTC. It is translated as CASSLSGVSGANVLTF.